The rows below give T cell receptor beta chains drawn from one sample of a study of T cell responses to AZD1222 COVID-19 vaccine. Generated by immunoSEQ multiplex PCR, the TCRdb table keeps only in-frame clones and is missing some. The sample includes about 96,000 clones, 85% to 90% seen only once; the top ten take about 25%. Source: peripheral blood, taken on day 0 of AZD1222 vaccination. The receptors shown here come from an adult in good health. CDR3s include the opening cysteine and the closing phenylalanine or tryptophan. The D gene is left open where the match is weak. Only some rows state a clone size, as once, few, many or a class for expanded clones.

D gene	J gene	CDR3 length	V gene	clone size	CDR3 protein	CDR3 DNA
-	TRBJ2-7	14	TRBV4-1	-	CASSQTPGVGEQYF	TGCGCCAGCAGCCAAACGCCGGGGGTCGGCGAGCAGTACTTC
TRBD1	TRBJ2-7	14	TRBV27	-	CASSTYRGDYEQYF	TGTGCCAGCAGTACCTACAGGGGGGACTACGAGCAGTACTTC
-	TRBJ2-1	19	TRBV6-4	-	CASSDDSTGWSSVDNEQFF	TGTGCCAGCAGTGACGATTCGACGGGGTGGTCTAGTGTCGACAATGAGCAGTTCTTC
-	TRBJ2-4	13	TRBV11-3	-	CASSLDGESIQYF	TGTGCCAGCAGCTTAGACGGAGAGAGCATTCAGTACTTC
TRBD1	TRBJ2-1	14	TRBV9	-	CASSAGQGGNEQFF	TGTGCCAGCAGCGCCGGACAGGGTGGGAATGAGCAGTTCTTC
-	TRBJ1-4	12	TRBV28	-	CASSSRHEKLFF	TGTGCCAGCAGTTCCCGACATGAAAAACTGTTTTTT
-	TRBJ2-5	14	TRBV15	-	CATPLTGIGETQYF	TGTGCCACTCCCCTTACAGGGATTGGAGAGACCCAGTACTTC
-	TRBJ1-3	16	TRBV18	few	CASSPPNRERGNTIYF	TGTGCCAGCTCACCACCGAACAGGGAAAGAGGAAACACCATATATTTT
-	TRBJ2-1	15	TRBV19	-	CASTPGQSGYNEQFF	TGTGCCAGTACCCCAGGACAGTCCGGTTACAATGAGCAGTTCTTC
-	TRBJ1-2	12	TRBV19	-	CASSIGDYGYTF	TGTGCCAGTAGTATAGGGGACTATGGCTACACCTTC
-	TRBJ2-7	14	TRBV19	once	CATRMGVEPYEQYF	TGTGCCACCCGGATGGGTGTGGAGCCCTACGAGCAGTACTTC
-	TRBJ1-5	16	TRBV19	-	CASSAHPKDGYQPQHF	TGTGCCAGTAGTGCCCACCCGAAGGACGGGTATCAGCCCCAGCATTTT
-	TRBJ2-5	14	TRBV11-2	-	CASSGVAWQETQYF	TGTGCCAGCAGCGGAGTCGCATGGCAAGAGACCCAGTACTTC
-	TRBJ2-2	11	TRBV24-1	-	CATGHTGELFF	TGTGCCACCGGTCACACCGGGGAGCTGTTTTTT
-	TRBJ1-3	12	TRBV9	-	CASSGSLNTIYF	TGTGCCAGCAGCGGATCCTTAAACACCATATATTTT
TRBD1	TRBJ2-7	16	TRBV6-7	-	CASYYVGTGGKYEQYF	TGTGCCAGCTATTATGTCGGGACAGGGGGCAAGTACGAGCAGTACTTC
TRBD2	TRBJ2-1	14	TRBV10-3	-	CAIGTGGPRNEQFF	TGTGCCATCGGTACGGGAGGGCCTCGGAATGAGCAGTTCTTC
TRBD2	TRBJ2-1	15	TRBV9	-	CASSVELAGLNEQFF	TGTGCCAGCAGCGTAGAACTAGCGGGCCTCAATGAGCAGTTCTTC
-	TRBJ1-5	17	TRBV28	-	CASSFRTLEMGNQPQHF	TGTGCCAGCAGTTTTAGGACCCTCGAAATGGGCAATCAGCCCCAGCATTTT
-	TRBJ1-2	14	TRBV29-1	-	CSVVMKGDVYGYTF	TGCAGCGTTGTGATGAAGGGAGATGTGTATGGCTACACCTTC
TRBD1	TRBJ1-4	13	TRBV30	-	CAWGRGPGEKLFF	TGTGCCTGGGGAAGGGGGCCGGGTGAAAAACTGTTTTTT
-	TRBJ2-3	13	TRBV7-3	-	CASSLMTLDTQYF	TGTGCCAGCAGCTTAATGACCCTGGATACGCAGTATTTT
TRBD2	TRBJ2-2	20	TRBV19	-	CASSSRLRTSGRANTGELFF	TGTGCCAGTAGTTCTCGCCTACGGACTAGCGGGAGGGCGAACACCGGGGAGCTGTTTTTT
TRBD2	TRBJ2-3	15	TRBV18	once	CASSPGAGGPDTQYF	TGTGCCAGCTCACCAGGGGCGGGAGGGCCAGATACGCAGTATTTT
TRBD1	TRBJ2-5	14	TRBV10-1	-	CASLLPGGQETQYF	TGCGCCAGCCTCCTTCCAGGGGGACAAGAGACCCAGTACTTC
-	TRBJ2-3	15	TRBV6-5	-	CASRSGWADPDTQYF	TGTGCCAGCAGATCGGGGTGGGCAGACCCAGATACGCAGTATTTT
TRBD1	TRBJ1-4	15	TRBV6-5	-	CASSYLQGMDEKLFF	TGTGCCAGCAGTTACTTACAGGGGATGGATGAAAAACTGTTTTTT
TRBD1	TRBJ1-5	15	TRBV23-1	once	CASSQGRQGYQPQHF	TGCGCCAGCAGTCAAGGTCGACAGGGGTATCAGCCCCAGCATTTT
-	TRBJ2-2	13	TRBV12-3/TRBV12-4	-	CASSADYPGELFF	TGTGCCAGCAGTGCCGACTACCCCGGGGAGCTGTTTTTT
TRBD2	TRBJ2-3	18	TRBV24-1	-	CATSDPGLAGGPVDTQYF	TGTGCCACCAGTGACCCCGGACTAGCGGGAGGGCCGGTAGATACGCAGTATTTT
TRBD2	TRBJ2-1	14	TRBV28	-	CASSLVAGKNEQFF	TGTGCCAGCAGTCTAGTAGCGGGGAAGAATGAGCAGTTCTTC
-	TRBJ1-4	15	TRBV6-2/TRBV6-3	-	CASSFGPMEYEKLFF	TGTGCCAGCAGTTTCGGACCCATGGAGTATGAAAAACTGTTTTTT
-	TRBJ2-7	12	TRBV7-9	-	CASSLEGHEQYF	TGTGCCAGCAGCTTAGAGGGCCACGAGCAGTACTTC
TRBD1	TRBJ2-5	15	TRBV6-1	-	CASSRGQGRRETQYF	TGTGCCAGCAGCCGGGGACAGGGGAGGAGGGAGACCCAGTACTTC
TRBD1	TRBJ2-7	13	TRBV6-5	few	CASSGQGASEQYF	TGTGCCAGCAGCGGGCAGGGGGCCAGCGAGCAGTACTTC
TRBD1	TRBJ2-6	15	TRBV27	-	CASRIRGPGANVLTF	TGTGCCAGCCGGATTAGGGGGCCCGGGGCCAACGTCCTGACTTTC
TRBD2	TRBJ2-1	16	TRBV6-5	-	CASSYSGTSLPNEQFF	TGTGCCAGCAGTTACAGTGGGACTAGTCTCCCGAATGAGCAGTTCTTC
-	TRBJ2-7	15	TRBV3-1/TRBV3-2	-	CASSQSAGLAYEQYF	TGTGCCAGCAGCCAATCTGCGGGCTTGGCCTACGAGCAGTACTTC
TRBD1	TRBJ1-2	15	TRBV3-1/TRBV3-2	-	CASSGYGTGDYGYTF	TGTGCCAGCAGCGGCTACGGGACAGGGGACTATGGCTACACCTTC